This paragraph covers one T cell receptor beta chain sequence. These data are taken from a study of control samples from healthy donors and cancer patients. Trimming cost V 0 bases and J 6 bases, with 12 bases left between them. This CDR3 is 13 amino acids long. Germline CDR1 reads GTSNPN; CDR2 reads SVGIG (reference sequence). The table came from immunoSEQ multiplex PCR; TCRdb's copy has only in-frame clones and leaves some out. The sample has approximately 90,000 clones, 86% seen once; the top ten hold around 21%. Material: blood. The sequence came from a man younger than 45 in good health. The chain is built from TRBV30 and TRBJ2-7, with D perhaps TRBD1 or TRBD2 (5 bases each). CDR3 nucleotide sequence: TGTGCCTGGAGTGTATACGGGGCTGGCGAGCAGTACTTC. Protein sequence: CAWSVYGAGEQYF.